This T cell receptor beta chain came from a study of T cell responses to AZD1222 COVID-19 vaccine. Study in general: Pooling of second doses given at about 4 or about 12 weeks was done. Whole-study results and caveats: In the spike-specific TCR repertoire, nearly half reportedly target unmutated variant regions. Repertoire collection took place solely once the T cell response had peaked.

The V gene lost 1 base and the J gene lost 2 bases, with 14 bases spanning the gap. This CDR3 has 16 residues. Germline V gives CDR1 SEHNR, CDR2 FQNEAQ (reference sequence). The protocol was immunoSEQ multiplex PCR, while the TCRdb copy is restricted to in-frame clones and leaves out a portion. The sample yields approximately 80,000 clones, around 87% seen once. Details on this clone: The antigen is unknown.

The gene calls are TRBV7-9 and TRBJ1-2; tentative D call: TRBD1 (5 bases). The sequence was collected from an adult in good health. The sequencing here drew on peripheral blood, taken on day 0 of AZD1222 vaccination. The DNA of the CDR3 is TGTGCCAGCAGCTTAGTTGTGTACGACAGAAACTATGGCTACACCTTC. As protein: CASSLVVYDRNYGYTF.